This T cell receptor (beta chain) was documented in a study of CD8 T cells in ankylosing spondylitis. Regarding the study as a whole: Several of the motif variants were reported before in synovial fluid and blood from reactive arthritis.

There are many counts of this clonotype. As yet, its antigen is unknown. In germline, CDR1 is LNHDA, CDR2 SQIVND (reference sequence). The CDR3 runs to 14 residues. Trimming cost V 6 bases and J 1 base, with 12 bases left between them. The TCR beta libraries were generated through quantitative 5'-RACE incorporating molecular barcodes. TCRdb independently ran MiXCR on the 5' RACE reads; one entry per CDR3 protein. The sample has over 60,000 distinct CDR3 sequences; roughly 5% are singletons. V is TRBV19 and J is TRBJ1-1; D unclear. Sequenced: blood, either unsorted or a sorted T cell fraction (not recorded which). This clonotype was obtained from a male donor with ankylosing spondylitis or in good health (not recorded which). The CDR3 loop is CASRPRAPNTEAFF. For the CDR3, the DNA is TGTGCCAGTAGGCCCCGGGCCCCGAACACTGAAGCTTTCTTT.